What follows are 14 T cell receptor beta chains derived from one specimen sequenced in a study of CD8 T cells in ankylosing spondylitis. TCRdb re-called the 5' RACE reads with MiXCR, one entry per CDR3 protein. Of roughly 180,000 distinct CDR3 sequences in the sample, around 13% were seen once. The sample comprised blood, either unsorted or a sorted T cell fraction (not recorded which). These receptors were taken from a male donor with ankylosing spondylitis or in good health (not recorded which).

The table lists this clonotype with a few counts. The chain couples TRBV29-1 to TRBJ2-3; 8 nucleotides align to TRBD1. The CDR3 contains 14 residues. Germline assignment: CDR1 SQVTM and CDR2 ANQGSEA. The CDR3 nucleotides read TGCAGTACCAGACAGGGGCCTATCACAGATACGCAGTATTTT. It codes for CSTRQGPITDTQYF.

This rearrangement joins TRBV2 to TRBJ2-1; tentative D call: TRBD2 (5 bases). The ends were cut back, 6 bases at V and 7 bases at J, with 16 bases in the middle. This CDR3 has 14 amino acids. Germline V gene lookup returns CDR1 SNHLY and CDR2 FYNNEI. This CDR3 is CASRGRGMVNEQFF. CDR3 DNA sequence: TGTGCCAGCAGGGGGAGAGGGATGGTAAATGAGCAGTTCTTC.

In this sample, this clonotype turned up a few times. The chain employs TRBV4-1 and TRBJ1-5, with a tentative D call TRBD1 (6 bases). Trimming pared 4 bases from V and 5 bases from J, leaving 18 bases between. This CDR3 has 16 amino acids. Germline CDR1 and CDR2: MGHRA and YSYEKL. CDR3 in amino acids: CASSLTGRETDQPQHF. The CDR3 DNA reads as TGCGCCAGCAGCCTTACAGGGAGGGAGACCGATCAGCCCCAGCATTTT.

The chain is built from TRBV30 and TRBJ2-3; perhaps TRBD2 as D (6 bases). The CDR3 consists of 14 residues. CDR1 and CDR2 (germline): GTSNPN, SVGIG (reference sequence). V was trimmed by 2 bases and J by 5 bases, leaving 14 bases between them. The CDR3 loop is CAWSWTGEIDTQYF. The DNA for the CDR3 is TGTGCCTGGAGTTGGACGGGGGAGATAGATACGCAGTATTTT.

This clonotype showed up just a few times. The chain is built from TRBV24-1 and TRBJ2-1, with D unresolved. V shed 0 bases and J shed 6 bases, with 8 bases lying between them. The germline gives CDR1 KGHDR, CDR2 SFDVKD. CDR3 length equals 14 residues. This CDR3 reads CATSDLGLPNEQFF. As DNA, the CDR3 is TGTGCCACCAGTGATTTGGGCCTCCCCAATGAGCAGTTCTTC.

The CDR3 reads CASSRGTGSVDEQFF. In DNA form, the CDR3 reads TGTGCCAGCAGTCGCGGGACAGGGTCTGTAGATGAGCAGTTCTTC. The chain joins TRBV12-3 or TRBV12-4 to TRBJ2-1, with 9 nucleotides matching TRBD1. The CDR3 covers 15 residues. With V trimmed by 5 bases and J by 8 bases, 10 bases remained unmatched.

This clonotype has just a few counts. The chain employs TRBV7-6 and TRBJ1-1, with D possibly matching TRBD1 (5 bases). The germline V gene has CDR1 SGHVS and CDR2 FNYEAQ. This CDR3 spans 15 amino acids. V gave up 6 bases and J gave up 1 base, with 15 bases separating them. Written as DNA, the CDR3 is TGTGCCAGCAGACCACCCGACAGCACGAACACTGAAGCTTTCTTT. Translation: CASRPPDSTNTEAFF.

This clonotype was picked up a small number of times. The chain employs TRBV9 and TRBJ2-1; D tentatively fits TRBD1 or TRBD2 (5 bases each). The germline CDR1 and CDR2 sequences are SGDLS and YYNGEE. CDR3 length equals 16 residues. Trimming shortened V by 0 bases and J by 7 bases, and 17 bases separated the two germline ends. CDR3 nucleotides: TGTGCCAGCAGCGTAGTTTCGGGGCTAGTATCGAATGAGCAGTTCTTC. It translates to CASSVVSGLVSNEQFF. The variable domain in full, with the rest retrieved from reference TRBV9 and TRBJ2-1, is DSGVTQTPKHLITATGQRVTLRCSPRSGDLSVYWYQQSLDQGLQFLIQYYNGEERAKGNILERFSAQQFPDLHSELNLSSLELGDSALYFCASSVVSGLVSNEQFFGPGTRLTVL.

The sample holds a few counts of this clonotype. The rearrangement links TRBV10-3 to TRBJ2-7; tentatively, D is TRBD2 (6 bases). This CDR3 spans 12 amino acids. Germline V lookup: CDR1 ENHRY, CDR2 SYGVKD. The V end was cut by 6 bases, the J end by 3 bases, with 9 bases between. The CDR3 DNA reads TGTGCCATCAGGGGGGGTGGCTACGAGCAGTACTTC. The encoded protein is CAIRGGGYEQYF.

The chain uses TRBV5-1 and TRBJ1-2, with TRBD1 as a possible D gene (6 bases). CDR1 SGHRS and CDR2 YFSETQ come from the germline V gene. The V end was cut by 0 bases, the J end by 4 bases, with 13 bases between. The CDR3 has 15 residues. The CDR3 region has the DNA TGCGCCAGCAGCTTGGTAACAGGGTGGAGCTATGGCTACACCTTC. Protein sequence: CASSLVTGWSYGYTF.

The chain employs TRBV6-1 and TRBJ2-3, with D tentatively TRBD1 (5 bases). CDR3 length: 15 residues. Per germline, CDR1 MNHNS and CDR2 SASEGT. The V end lost 2 bases, the J end lost 0 bases, and 9 bases lay between the germline ends. For the CDR3, the DNA is TGTGCCAGCAGTGAACGTCCAGGGAGCACAGATACGCAGTATTTT. As protein: CASSERPGSTDTQYF.

This clonotype appeared many times. The V gene is TRBV27, the J gene TRBJ2-7; possibly TRBD1 for D (5 bases). Germline V gene data show CDR1 as MNHEY and CDR2 as SMNVEV (reference sequence). Trimming took 1 base from V and 2 from J, leaving 9 bases between them. The CDR3 totals 14 residues. CDR3 nucleotides: TGTGCCAGCAGTTTATGTTTAGGGGCCTACGAGCAGTACTTC. It yields the protein CASSLCLGAYEQYF.

The chain uses TRBV2 and TRBJ1-5; D gene unclear. The CDR3 is 14 amino acids. The germline gives CDR1 SNHLY, CDR2 FYNNEI. Trimming stripped 6 bases from V and 4 bases from J, with 13 bases between. The CDR3 DNA follows: TGTGCCAGCAGGGCTGCGGAAGGGAATCAGCCCCAGCATTTT. Translated: CASRAAEGNQPQHF. The full variable domain, completed using reference TRBV2 and TRBJ1-5, is EPEVTQTPSHQVTQMGQEVILRCVPISNHLYFYWYRQILGQKVEFLVSFYNNEISEKSEIFDDQFSVERPDGSNFTLKIRSTKLEDSAMYFCASRAAEGNQPQHFGDGTRLSIL.

V usage is TRBV3-1 and J usage is TRBJ2-1, with 11 positions matching TRBD2. The CDR3 length is 20 residues. Germline trimming cut 4 bases from V and 0 bases from J; bases unmatched to any gene: 14. Germline assignment: CDR1 LGHDT and CDR2 YNNKEL (reference sequence). Here the CDR3 DNA reads TGTGCCAGCAGCCTTGGGACTAGCGGACACTCCTTAAGCTCCTACAATGAGCAGTTCTTC. Encoded protein: CASSLGTSGHSLSSYNEQFF.